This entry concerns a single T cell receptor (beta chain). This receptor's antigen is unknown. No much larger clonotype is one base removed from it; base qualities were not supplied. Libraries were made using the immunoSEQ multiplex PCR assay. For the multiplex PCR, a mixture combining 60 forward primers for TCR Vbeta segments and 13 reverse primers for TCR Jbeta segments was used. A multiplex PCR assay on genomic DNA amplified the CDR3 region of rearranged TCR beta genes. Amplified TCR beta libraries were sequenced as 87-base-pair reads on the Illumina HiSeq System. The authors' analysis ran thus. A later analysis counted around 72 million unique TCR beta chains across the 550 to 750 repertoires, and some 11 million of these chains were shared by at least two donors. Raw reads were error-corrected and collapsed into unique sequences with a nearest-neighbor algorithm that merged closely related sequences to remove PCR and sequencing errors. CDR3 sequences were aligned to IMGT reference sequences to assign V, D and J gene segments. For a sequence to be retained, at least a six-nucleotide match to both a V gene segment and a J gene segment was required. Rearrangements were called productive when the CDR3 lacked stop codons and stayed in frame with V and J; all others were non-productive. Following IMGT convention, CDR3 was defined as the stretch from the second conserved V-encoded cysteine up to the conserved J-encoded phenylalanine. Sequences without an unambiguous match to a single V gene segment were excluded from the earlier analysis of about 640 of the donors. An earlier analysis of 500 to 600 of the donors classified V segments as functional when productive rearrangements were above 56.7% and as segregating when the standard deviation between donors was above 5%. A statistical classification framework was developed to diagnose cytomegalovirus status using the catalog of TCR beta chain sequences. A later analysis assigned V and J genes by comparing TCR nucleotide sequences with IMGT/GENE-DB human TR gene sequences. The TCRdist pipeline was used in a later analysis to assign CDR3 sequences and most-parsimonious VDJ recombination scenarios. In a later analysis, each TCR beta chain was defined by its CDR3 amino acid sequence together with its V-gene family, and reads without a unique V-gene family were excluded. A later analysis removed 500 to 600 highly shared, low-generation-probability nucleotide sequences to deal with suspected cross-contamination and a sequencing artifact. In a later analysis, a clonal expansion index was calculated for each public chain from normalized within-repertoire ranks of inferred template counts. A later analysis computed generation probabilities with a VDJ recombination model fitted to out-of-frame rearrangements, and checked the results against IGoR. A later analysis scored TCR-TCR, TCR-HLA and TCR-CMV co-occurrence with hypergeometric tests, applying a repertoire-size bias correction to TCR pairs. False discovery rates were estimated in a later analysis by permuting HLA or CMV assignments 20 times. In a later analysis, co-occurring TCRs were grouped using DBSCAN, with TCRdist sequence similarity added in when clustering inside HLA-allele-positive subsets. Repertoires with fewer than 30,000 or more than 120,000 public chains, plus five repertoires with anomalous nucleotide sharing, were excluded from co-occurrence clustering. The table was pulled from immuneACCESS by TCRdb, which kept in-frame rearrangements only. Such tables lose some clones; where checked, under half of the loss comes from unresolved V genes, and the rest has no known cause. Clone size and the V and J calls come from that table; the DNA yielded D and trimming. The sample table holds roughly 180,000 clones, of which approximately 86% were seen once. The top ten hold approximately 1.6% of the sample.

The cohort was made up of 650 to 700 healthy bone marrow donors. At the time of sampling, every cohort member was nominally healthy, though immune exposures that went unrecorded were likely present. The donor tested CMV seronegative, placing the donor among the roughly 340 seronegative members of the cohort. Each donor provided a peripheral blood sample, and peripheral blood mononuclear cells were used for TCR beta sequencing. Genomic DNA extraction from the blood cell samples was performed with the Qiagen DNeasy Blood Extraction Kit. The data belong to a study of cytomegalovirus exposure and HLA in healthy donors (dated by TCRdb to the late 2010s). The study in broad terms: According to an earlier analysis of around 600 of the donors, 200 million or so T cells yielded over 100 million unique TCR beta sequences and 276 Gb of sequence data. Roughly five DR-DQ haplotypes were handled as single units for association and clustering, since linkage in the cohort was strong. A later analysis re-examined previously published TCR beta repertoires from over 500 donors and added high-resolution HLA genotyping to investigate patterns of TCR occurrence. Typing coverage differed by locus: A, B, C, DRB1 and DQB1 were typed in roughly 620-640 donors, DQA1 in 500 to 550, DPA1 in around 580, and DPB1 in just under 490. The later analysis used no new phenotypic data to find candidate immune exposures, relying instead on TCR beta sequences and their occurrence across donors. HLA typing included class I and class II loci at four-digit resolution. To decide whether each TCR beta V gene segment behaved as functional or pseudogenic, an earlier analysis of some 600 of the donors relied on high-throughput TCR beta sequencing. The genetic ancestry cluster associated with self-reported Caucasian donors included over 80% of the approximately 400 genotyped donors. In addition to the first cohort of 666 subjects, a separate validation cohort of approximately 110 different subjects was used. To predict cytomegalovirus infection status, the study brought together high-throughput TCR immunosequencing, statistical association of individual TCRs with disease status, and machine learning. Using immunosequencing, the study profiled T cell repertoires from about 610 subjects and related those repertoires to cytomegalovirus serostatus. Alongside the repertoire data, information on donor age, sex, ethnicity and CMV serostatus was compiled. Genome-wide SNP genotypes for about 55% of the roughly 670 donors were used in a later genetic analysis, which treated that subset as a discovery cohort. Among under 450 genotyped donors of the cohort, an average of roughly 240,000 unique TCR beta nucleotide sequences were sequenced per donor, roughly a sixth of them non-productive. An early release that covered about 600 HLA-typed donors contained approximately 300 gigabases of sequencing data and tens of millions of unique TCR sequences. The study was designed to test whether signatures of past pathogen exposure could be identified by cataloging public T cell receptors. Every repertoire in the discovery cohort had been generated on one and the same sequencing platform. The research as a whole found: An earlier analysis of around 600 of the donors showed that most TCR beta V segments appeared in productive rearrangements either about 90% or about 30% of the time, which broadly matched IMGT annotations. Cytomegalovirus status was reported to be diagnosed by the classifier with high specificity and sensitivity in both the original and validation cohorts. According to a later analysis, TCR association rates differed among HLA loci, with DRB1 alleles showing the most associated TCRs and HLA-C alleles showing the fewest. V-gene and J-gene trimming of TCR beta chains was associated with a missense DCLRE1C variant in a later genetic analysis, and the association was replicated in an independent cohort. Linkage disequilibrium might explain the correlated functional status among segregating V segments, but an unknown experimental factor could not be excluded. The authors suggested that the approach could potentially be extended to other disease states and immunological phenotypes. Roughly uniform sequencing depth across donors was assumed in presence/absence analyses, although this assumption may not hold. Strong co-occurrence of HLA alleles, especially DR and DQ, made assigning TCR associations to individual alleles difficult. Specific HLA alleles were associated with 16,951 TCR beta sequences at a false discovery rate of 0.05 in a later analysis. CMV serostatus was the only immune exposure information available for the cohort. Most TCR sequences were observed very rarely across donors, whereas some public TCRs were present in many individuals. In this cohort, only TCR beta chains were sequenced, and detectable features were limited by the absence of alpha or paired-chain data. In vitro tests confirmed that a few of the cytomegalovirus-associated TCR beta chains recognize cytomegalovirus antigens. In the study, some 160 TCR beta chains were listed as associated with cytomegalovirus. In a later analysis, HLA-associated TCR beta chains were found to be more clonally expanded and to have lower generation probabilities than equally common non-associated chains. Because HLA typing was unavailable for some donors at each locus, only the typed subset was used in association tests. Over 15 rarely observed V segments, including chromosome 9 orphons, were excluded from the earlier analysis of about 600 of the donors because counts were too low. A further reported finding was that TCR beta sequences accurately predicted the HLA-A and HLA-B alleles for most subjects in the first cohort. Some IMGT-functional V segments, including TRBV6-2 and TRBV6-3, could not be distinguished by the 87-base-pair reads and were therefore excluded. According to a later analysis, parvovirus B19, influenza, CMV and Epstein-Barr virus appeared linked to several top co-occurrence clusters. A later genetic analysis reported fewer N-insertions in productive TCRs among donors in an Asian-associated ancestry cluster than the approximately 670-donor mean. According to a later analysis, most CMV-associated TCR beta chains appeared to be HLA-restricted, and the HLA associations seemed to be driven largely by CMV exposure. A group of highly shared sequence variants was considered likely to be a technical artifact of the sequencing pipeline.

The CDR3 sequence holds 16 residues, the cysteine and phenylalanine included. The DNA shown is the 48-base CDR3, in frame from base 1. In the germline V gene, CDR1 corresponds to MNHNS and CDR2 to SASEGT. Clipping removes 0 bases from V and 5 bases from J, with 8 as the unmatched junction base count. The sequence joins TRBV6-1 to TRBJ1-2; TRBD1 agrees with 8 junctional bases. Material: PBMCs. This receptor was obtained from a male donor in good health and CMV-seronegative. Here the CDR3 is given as CASSEALTGASYGYTF. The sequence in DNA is TGTGCCAGCAGTGAAGCTTTGACAGGGGCTTCATATGGCTACACCTTC.